This TCR beta chain was identified in a study of beta chain features in type 1 diabetes. Looking at the study overall: Patients and healthy donors were similar in age, gender and cell yields. Sorted cells, 107,917,701 in number, were examined across all samples.

This clone has just a few counts. Germline values: CDR1 MNHEY, CDR2 SMNVEV (reference sequence). V was pared by 3 bases and J by 4 bases, with 19 bases between. The CDR3 extends over 17 amino acids. Expressed TCRB transcripts were sequenced because the entire RNA isolate underwent reverse transcription. Assay: immunoSEQ multiplex PCR; the TCRdb copy retains only in-frame clones and omits some. In the table there are about half a million clones, more than 9.5% of which are singletons. V and J are TRBV27 and TRBJ2-1, with D maybe TRBD1 (6 bases). Source material: naive CD4+ T cells from blood. This receptor was identified in a young woman in good health. CDR3 region: CASSFLPTGTPYNEQFF. The CDR3 DNA sequence: TGTGCCAGCAGTTTTCTTCCGACTGGGACACCATACAATGAGCAGTTCTTC.